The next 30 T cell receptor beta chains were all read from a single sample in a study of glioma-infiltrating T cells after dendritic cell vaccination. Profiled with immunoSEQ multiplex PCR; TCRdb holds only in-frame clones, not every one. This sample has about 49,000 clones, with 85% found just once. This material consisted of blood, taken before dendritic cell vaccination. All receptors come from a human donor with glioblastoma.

The CDR3 reads CASSAQGTTNEKLFF. The CDR3 nucleotides are TGTGCCAGCAGTGCCCAGGGGACAACTAATGAAAAACTGTTTTTT. The chain combines TRBV2 with TRBJ1-4; D might be TRBD1 (6 bases). From germline, CDR1 is SNHLY and CDR2 FYNNEI. Trimming left V 4 bases short and J 0 bases short, with 9 bases between. CDR3 length: 15 residues.

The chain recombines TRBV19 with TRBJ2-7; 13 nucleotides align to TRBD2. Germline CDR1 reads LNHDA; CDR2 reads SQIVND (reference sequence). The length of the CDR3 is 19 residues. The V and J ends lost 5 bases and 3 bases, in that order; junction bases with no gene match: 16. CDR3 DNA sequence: TGTGCCAGTAGTCCCGGGACTAGCGGGACCGCTAATAGGGGCTACGAGCAGTACTTC. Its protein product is CASSPGTSGTANRGYEQYF.

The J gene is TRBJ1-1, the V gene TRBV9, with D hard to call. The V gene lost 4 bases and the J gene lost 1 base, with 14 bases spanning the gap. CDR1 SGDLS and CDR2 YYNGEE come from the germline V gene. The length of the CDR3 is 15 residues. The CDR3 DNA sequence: TGTGCCAGCAGCCCGACGGAGGGCACGAACACTGAAGCTTTCTTT. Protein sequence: CASSPTEGTNTEAFF.

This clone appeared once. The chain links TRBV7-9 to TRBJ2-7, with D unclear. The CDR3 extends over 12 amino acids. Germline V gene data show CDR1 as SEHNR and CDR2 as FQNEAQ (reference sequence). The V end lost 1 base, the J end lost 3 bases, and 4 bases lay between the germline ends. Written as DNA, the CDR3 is TGTGCCAGCAGCTTAGTCGGCTACGAGCAGTACTTC. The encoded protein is CASSLVGYEQYF.

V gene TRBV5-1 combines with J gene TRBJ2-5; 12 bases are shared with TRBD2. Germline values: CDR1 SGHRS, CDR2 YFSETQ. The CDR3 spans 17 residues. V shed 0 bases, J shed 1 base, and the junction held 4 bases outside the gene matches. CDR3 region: CASSLGLAGEFQETQYF. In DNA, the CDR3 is TGCGCCAGCAGCTTGGGACTAGCGGGGGAGTTCCAAGAGACCCAGTACTTC.

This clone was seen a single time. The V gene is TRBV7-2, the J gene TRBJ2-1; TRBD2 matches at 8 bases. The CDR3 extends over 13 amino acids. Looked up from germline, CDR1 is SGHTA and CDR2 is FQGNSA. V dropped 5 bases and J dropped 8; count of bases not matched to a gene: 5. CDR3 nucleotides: TGTGCCAGCAGCCCAGCGCGGGAGGATGAGCAGTTCTTC. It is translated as CASSPAREDEQFF.

CDR3: CASSLAGGSGYTF. For the CDR3, the DNA is TGCGCCAGCAGCTTGGCAGGGGGGTCTGGCTACACCTTC. The chain is built from TRBV5-1 and TRBJ1-2, with 7 bases matching TRBD1. The germline gives CDR1 SGHRS, CDR2 YFSETQ. J gave up 7 bases and V 0 bases, and 3 bases lay outside the gene matches. The CDR3 spans 13 residues.

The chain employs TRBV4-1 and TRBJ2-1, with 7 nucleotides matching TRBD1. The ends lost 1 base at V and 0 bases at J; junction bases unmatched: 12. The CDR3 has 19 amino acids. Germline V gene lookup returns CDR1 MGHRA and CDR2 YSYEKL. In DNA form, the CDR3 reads TGCGCCAGCAGCCAAGGGATTCTCAGACGGGACAGCTCCTACAATGAGCAGTTCTTC. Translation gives CASSQGILRRDSSYNEQFF.

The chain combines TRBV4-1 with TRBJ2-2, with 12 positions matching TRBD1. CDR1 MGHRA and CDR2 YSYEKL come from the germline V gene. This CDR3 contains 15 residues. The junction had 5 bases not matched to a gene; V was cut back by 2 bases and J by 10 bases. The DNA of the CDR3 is TGCGCCAGCAGCCAACGAGGGACAGGGGGCCAGGAGCTGTTTTTT. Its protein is CASSQRGTGGQELFF.

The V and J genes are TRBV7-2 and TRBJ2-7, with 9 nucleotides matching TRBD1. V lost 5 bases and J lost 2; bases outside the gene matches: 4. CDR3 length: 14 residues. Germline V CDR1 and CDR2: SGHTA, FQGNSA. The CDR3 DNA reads TGTGCCAGCAGCCAGGGACAGGGAGCCTACGAGCAGTACTTC. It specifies CASSQGQGAYEQYF.

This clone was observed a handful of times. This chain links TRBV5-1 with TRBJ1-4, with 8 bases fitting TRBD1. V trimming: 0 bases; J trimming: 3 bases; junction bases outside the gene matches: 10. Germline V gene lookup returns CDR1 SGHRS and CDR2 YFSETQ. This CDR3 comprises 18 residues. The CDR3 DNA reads TGCGCCAGCAGCTTGGCTGCCAGGGGGCAGGCGGCTAATGAAAAACTGTTTTTT. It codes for CASSLAARGQAANEKLFF.

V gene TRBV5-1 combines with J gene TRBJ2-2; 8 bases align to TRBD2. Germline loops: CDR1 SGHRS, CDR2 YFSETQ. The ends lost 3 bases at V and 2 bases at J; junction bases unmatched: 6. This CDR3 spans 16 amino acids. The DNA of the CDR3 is TGCGCCAGCAGCTACCCTACTAGCGGTAACACCGGGGAGCTGTTTTTT. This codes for CASSYPTSGNTGELFF.

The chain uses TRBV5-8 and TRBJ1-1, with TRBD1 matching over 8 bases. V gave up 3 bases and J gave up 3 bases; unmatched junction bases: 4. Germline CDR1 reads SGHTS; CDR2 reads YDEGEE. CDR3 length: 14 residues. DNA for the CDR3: TGTGCCAGCAGCTCGGGACAGGCGGACACTGAAGCTTTCTTT. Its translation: CASSSGQADTEAFF.

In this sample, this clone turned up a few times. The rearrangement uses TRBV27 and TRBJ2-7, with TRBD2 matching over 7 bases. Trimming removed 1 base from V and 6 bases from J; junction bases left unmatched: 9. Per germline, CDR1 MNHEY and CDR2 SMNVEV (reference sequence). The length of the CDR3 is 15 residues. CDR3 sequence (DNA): TGTGCCAGCAGTTTATTCAGCGGGACTTCTTCCGAGCAGTACTTC. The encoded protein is CASSLFSGTSSEQYF.

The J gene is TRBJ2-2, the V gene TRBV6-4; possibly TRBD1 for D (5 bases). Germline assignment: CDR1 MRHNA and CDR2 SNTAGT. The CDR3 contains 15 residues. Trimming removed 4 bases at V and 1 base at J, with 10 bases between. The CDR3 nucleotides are TGTGCCAGCAGTGTTTCAGGGCAGAACACCGGGGAGCTGTTTTTT. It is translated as CASSVSGQNTGELFF.

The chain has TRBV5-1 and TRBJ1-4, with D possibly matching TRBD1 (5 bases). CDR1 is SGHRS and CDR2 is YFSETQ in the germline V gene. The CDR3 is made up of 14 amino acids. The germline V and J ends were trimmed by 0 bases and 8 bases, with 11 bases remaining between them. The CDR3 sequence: CASSLAREGEKLFF. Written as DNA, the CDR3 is TGCGCCAGCAGCTTGGCCAGGGAGGGAGAAAAACTGTTTTTT.

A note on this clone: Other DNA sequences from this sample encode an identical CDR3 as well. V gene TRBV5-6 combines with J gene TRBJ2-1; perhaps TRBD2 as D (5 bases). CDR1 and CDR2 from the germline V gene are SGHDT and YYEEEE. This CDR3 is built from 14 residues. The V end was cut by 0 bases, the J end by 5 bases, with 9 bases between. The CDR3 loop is CASSLGGGDNEQFF. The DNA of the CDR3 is TGTGCCAGCAGCTTGGGCGGAGGAGACAATGAGCAGTTCTTC.

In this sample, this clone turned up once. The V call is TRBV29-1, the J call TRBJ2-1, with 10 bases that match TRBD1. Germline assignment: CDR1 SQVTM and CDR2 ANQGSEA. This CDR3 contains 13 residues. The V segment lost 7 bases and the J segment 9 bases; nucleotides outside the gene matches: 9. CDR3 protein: CSGTDRGNGEQFF. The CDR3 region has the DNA TGCAGCGGTACGGACAGGGGGAACGGTGAGCAGTTCTTC.

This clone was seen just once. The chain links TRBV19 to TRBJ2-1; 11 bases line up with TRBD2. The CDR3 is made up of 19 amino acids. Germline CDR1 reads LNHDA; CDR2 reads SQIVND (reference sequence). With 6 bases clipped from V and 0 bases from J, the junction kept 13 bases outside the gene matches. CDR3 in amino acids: CASRAFGSGRGSSYNEQFF. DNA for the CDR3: TGTGCCAGTAGGGCTTTCGGTAGCGGGAGGGGTTCCTCCTACAATGAGCAGTTCTTC.

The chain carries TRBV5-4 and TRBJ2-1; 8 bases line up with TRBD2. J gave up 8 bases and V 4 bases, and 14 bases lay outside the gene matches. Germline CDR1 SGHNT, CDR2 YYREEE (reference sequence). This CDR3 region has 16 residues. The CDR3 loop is CASSTSSGSPVDEQFF. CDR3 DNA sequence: TGTGCCAGCAGCACCTCCAGCGGGAGTCCGGTCGATGAGCAGTTCTTC.

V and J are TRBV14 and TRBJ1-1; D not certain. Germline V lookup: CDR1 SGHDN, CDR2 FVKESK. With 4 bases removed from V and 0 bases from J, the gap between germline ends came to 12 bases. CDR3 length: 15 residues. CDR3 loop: CASSPVRGMNTEAFF. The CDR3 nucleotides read TGTGCCAGCAGCCCTGTCCGGGGAATGAACACTGAAGCTTTCTTT.

The CDR3 here is CATSRQGTYEQYF. CDR3 nucleotide sequence: TGTGCCACCAGCCGTCAGGGGACCTACGAGCAGTACTTC. The chain uses TRBV15 and TRBJ2-7, with D perhaps TRBD1 (6 bases). This CDR3 has 13 residues. From germline, CDR1 is LNHNV and CDR2 YYDKDF (reference sequence). V was trimmed by 5 bases and J by 2 bases, leaving 10 bases between them.

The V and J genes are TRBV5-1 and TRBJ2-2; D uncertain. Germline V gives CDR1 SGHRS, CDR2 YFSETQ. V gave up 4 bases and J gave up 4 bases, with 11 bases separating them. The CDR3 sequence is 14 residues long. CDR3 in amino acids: CASSDISSTGELFF. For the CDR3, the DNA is TGCGCCAGCAGCGACATAAGTAGCACCGGGGAGCTGTTTTTT.

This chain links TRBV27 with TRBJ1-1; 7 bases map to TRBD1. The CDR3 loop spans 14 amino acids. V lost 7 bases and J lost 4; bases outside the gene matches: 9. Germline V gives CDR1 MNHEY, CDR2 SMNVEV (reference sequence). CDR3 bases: TGTGCCAGCACCTTGACAGGGTCGACCACTGAAGCTTTCTTT. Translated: CASTLTGSTTEAFF.

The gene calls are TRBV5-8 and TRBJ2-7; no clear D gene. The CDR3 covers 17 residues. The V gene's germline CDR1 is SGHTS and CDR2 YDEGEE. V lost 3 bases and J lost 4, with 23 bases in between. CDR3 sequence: CASSSKFQLLPYYEQYF. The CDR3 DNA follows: TGTGCCAGCAGCTCAAAATTCCAGTTATTACCGTATTACGAGCAGTACTTC.

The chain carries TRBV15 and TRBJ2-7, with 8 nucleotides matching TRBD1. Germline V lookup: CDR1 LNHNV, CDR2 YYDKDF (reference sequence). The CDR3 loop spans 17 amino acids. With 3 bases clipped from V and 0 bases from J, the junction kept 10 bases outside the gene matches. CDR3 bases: TGTGCCACCAGCAGTTCTGACAGGGGACCAGGCTCCTACGAGCAGTACTTC. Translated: CATSSSDRGPGSYEQYF.

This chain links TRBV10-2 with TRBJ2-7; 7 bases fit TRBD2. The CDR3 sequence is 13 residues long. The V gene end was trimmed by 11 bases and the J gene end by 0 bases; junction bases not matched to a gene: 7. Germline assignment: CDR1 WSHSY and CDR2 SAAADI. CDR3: CAVGDYSSYEQYF. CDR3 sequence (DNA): TGCGCCGTCGGGGACTACTCCTCCTACGAGCAGTACTTC.

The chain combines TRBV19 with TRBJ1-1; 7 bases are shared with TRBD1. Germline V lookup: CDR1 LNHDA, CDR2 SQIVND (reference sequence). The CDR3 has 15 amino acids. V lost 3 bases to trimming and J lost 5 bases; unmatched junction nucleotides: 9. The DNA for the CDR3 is TGTGCCAGTAGTATCCCCGGACAGGTCCGGACTGAAGCTTTCTTT. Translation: CASSIPGQVRTEAFF. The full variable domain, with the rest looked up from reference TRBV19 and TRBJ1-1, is DGGITQSPKYLFRKEGQNVTLSCEQNLNHDAMYWYRQDPGQGLRLIYYSQIVNDFQKGDIAEGYSVSREKKESFPLTVTSAQKNPTAFYLCASSIPGQVRTEAFFGQGTRLTVV.

DNA for the CDR3: TGTGCCAGCAGTGACGGGAGCTCCTACAATGAGCAGTTCTTC. Translation gives CASSDGSSYNEQFF. The gene calls are TRBV6-4 and TRBJ2-1; D is possibly TRBD2 (5 bases). The CDR3 is 14 amino acids. Germline CDR1 and CDR2: MRHNA and SNTAGT. The V and J ends lost 2 bases and 0 bases respectively, with 5 bases between them.

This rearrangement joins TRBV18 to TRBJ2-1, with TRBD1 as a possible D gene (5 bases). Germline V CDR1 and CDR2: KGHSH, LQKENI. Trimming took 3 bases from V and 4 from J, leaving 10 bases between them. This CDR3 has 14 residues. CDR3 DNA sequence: TGTGCCAGCTCACCCCCTGACAGTTACAATGAGCAGTTCTTC. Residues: CASSPPDSYNEQFF.